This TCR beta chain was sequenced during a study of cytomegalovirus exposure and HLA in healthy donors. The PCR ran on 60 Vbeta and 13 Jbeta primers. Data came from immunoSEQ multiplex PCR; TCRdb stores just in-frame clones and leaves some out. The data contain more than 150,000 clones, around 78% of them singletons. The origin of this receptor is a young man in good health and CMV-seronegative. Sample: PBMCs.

This CDR3 is CASSRNIDTQYF. The DNA of the CDR3 is TGCGCCAGCAGCCGTAACATAGATACGCAGTATTTT. This chain uses TRBV5-1 with TRBJ2-3; D not certain. CDR3 length equals 12 residues. The germline V gene encodes CDR1 SGHRS and CDR2 YFSETQ. V was clipped by 4 bases and J by 5 bases, with 8 bases between them.